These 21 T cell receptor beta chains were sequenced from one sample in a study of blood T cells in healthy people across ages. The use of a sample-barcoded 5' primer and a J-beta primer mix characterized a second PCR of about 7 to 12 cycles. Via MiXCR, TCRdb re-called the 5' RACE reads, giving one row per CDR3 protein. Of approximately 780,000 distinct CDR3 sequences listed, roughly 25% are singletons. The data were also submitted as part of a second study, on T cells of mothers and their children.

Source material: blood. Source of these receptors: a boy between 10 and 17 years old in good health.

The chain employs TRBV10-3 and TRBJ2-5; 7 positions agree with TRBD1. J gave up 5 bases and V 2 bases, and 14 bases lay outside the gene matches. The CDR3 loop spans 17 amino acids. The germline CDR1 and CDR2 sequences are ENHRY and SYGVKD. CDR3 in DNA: TGTGCCATCAGTGAGCGACGACAGGGTAGGGGGACGGAGACCCAGTACTTC. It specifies CAISERRQGRGTETQYF.

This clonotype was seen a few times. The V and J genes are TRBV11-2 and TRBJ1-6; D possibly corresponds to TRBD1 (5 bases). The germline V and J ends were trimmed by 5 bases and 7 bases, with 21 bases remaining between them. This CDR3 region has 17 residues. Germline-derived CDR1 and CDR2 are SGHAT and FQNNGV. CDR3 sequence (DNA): TGTGCCAGCAGCCGGGTGGGGGGTCCAGGCAAGAATTCACCCCTCCACTTT. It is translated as CASSRVGGPGKNSPLHF.

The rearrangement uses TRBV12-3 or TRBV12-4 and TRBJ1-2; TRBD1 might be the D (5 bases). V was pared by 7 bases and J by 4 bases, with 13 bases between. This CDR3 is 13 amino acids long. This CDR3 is CASNEQAPYGYTF. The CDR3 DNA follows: TGTGCCAGCAACGAACAGGCCCCCTATGGCTACACCTTC.

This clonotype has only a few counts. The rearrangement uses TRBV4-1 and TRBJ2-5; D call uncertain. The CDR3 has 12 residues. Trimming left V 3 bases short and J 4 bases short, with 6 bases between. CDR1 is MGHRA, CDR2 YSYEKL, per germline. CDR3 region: CASSHLSETQYF. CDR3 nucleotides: TGCGCCAGCAGCCACCTCTCAGAGACCCAGTACTTC.

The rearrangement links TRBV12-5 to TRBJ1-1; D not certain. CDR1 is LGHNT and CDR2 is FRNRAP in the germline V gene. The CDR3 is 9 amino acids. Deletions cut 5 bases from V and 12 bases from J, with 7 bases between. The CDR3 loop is CASGPIPFF. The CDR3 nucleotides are TGTGCTAGTGGTCCGATCCCTTTCTTT.

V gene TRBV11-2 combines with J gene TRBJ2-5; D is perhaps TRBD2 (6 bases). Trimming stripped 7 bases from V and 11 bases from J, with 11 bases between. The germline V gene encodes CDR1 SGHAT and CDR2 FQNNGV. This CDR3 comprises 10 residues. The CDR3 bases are TGTGCCAGCACCGGCGGGGAGCAGTACTTC. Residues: CASTGGEQYF.

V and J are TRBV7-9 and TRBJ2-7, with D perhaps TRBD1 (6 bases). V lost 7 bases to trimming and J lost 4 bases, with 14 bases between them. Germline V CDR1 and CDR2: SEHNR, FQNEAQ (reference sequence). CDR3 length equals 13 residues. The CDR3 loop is CASKHPGEYEQYF. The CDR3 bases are TGTGCCAGCAAACACCCAGGGGAGTACGAGCAGTACTTC.

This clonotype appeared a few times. The CDR3 DNA is TGCGCCAGCAGCTTGGGACAGGGGATGGACACCATATATTTT. It encodes CASSLGQGMDTIYF. The chain carries TRBV5-1 and TRBJ1-3; TRBD1 matches at 8 bases. With 0 bases clipped from V and 8 bases from J, the junction kept 4 bases outside the gene matches. CDR3 size: 14 residues. Per germline, CDR1 SGHRS and CDR2 YFSETQ.

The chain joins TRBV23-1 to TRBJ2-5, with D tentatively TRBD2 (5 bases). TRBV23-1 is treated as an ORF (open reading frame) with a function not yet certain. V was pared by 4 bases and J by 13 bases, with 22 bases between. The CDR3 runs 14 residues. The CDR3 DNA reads TGCGCCAGCAGTCCGAGAGGGAGAATCTCGGACGTGTACTTC. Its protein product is CASSPRGRISDVYF.

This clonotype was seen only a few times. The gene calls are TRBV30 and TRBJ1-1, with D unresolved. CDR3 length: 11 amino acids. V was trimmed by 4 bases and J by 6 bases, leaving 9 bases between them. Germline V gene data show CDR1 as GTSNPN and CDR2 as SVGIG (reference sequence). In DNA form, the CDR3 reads TGTGCCTGGACGGAGGGCCCTGAAGCTTTCTTT. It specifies CAWTEGPEAFF.

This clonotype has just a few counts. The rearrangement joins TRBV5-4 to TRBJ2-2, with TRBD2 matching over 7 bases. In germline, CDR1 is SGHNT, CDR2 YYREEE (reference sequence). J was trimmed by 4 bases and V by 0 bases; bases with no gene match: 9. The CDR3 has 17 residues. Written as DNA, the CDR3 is TGTGCCAGCAGCTTGGCCCCTACGGGGGGACTCACCGGGGAGCTGTTTTTT. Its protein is CASSLAPTGGLTGELFF.

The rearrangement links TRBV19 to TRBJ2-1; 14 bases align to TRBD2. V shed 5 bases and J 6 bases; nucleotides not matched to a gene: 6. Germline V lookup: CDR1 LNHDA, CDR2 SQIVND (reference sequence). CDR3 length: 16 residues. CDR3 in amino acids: CASSPTTSGGANEQFF. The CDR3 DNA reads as TGTGCCAGTAGTCCCACGACTAGCGGGGGGGCCAATGAGCAGTTCTTC.

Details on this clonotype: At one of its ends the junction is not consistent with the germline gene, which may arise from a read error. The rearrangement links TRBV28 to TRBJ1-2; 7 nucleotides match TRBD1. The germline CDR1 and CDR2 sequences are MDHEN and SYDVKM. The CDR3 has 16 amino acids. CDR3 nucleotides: TGTGCCAGCAGCCTCTCTGGGGCAGGGGGAAGGAATGGCCACACCTTC. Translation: CASSLSGAGGRNGHTF.

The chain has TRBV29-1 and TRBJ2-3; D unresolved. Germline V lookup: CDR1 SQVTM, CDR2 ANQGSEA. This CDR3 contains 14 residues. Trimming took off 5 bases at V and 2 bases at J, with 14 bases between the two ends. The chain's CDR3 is CSVPGWRLTDTQYF. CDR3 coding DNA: TGCAGCGTTCCCGGCTGGAGACTCACAGATACGCAGTATTTT.

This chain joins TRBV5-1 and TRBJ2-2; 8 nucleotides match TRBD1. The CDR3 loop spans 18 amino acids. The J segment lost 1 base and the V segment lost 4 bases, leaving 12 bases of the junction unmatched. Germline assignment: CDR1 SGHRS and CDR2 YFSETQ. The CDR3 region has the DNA TGCGCCAGCAGCGCCTGGGGATCCGGGACAGGGAACACCGGGGAGCTGTTTTTT. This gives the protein CASSAWGSGTGNTGELFF.

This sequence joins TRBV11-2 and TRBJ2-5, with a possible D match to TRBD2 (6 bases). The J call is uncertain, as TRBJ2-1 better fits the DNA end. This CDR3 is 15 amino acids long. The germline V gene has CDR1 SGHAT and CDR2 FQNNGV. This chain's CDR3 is CASSLAARGGDEQFF. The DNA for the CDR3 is TGTGCCAGCAGCTTAGCGGCGCGGGGCGGGGATGAGCAGTTCTTC.

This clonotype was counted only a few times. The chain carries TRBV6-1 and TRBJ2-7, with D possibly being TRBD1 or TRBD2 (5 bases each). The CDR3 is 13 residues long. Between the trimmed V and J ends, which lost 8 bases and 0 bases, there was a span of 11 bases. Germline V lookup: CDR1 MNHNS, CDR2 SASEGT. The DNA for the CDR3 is TGTGCCAGCGGGGGAAGCCTCTCCTACGAGCAGTACTTC. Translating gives CASGGSLSYEQYF.

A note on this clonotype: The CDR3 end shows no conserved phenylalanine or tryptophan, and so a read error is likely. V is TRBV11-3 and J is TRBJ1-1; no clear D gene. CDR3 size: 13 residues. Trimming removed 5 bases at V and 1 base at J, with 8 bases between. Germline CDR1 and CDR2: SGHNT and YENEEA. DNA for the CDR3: TGTGCCAGCAGCCGGTCAGGGAACACTGAAGCTTTCCTT. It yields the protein CASSRSGNTEAFL.

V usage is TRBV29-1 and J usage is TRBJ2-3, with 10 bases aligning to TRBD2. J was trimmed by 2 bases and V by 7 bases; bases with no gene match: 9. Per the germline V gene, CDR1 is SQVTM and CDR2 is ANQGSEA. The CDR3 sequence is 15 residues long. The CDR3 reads CSATRTSGFTDTQYF. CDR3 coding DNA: TGCAGCGCCACTCGGACTAGCGGCTTCACAGATACGCAGTATTTT.

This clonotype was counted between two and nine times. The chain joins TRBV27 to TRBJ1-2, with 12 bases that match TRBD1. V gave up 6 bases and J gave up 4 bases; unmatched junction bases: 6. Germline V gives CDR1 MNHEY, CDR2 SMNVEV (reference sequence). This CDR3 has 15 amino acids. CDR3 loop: CASSAPGQGAYGYTF. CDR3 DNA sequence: TGTGCCAGCAGCGCTCCGGGACAGGGGGCCTATGGCTACACCTTC.

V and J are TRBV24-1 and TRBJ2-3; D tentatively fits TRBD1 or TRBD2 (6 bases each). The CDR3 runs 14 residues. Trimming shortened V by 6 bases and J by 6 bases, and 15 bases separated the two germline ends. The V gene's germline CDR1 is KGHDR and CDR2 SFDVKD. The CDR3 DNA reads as TGTGCCACCAGTAAAAAGGGGGGACCCGATACGCAGTATTTT. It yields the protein CATSKKGGPDTQYF.